These T cell receptor beta chains were read from a single sample in a study of T cell repertoires in ileal Crohn's disease. The repertoire was sequenced with immunoSEQ multiplex PCR; TCRdb's copy has only in-frame clones and lacks some. The data hold 13,000 to 15,000 clones, with about 84% observed a single time. Sequenced sample: ileal tissue. The origin of the receptors is an adult with Crohn's disease. Each CDR3 is given with its conserved first and last residue. The order of the fields is D gene, V gene, J gene, clone size, CDR3 protein, CDR3 DNA. A D gene is named only where the DNA matches it firmly. Expanded clones are given a class, and other clones once, few, many or no size at all.

d_call: -
v_call: TRBV2
j_call: TRBJ1-3
clone_size: once
cdr3_aa: CASSGQRSGNTIYF
cdr3_nt: TGTGCCAGCAGTGGACAGCGCTCTGGAAACACCATATATTTT

d_call: -
v_call: TRBV19
j_call: TRBJ2-7
clone_size: -
cdr3_aa: CASSMFAESYEQYF
cdr3_nt: TGTGCCAGTAGTATGTTTGCGGAGTCCTACGAGCAGTACTTC

d_call: -
v_call: TRBV5-1
j_call: TRBJ2-5
clone_size: once
cdr3_aa: CASSPWQGETQYF
cdr3_nt: TGCGCCAGCAGCCCCTGGCAGGGGGAGACCCAGTACTTC

d_call: TRBD2
v_call: TRBV10-1
j_call: TRBJ2-7
clone_size: -
cdr3_aa: CASSEGLASPYEQYF
cdr3_nt: TGCGCCAGCAGTGAAGGACTAGCCTCCCCCTACGAGCAGTACTTC

d_call: TRBD1
v_call: TRBV5-1
j_call: TRBJ2-1
clone_size: -
cdr3_aa: CASSLSGQLYNEQFF
cdr3_nt: TGCGCCAGCAGCTTGTCGGGACAGTTATACAATGAGCAGTTCTTC

d_call: TRBD2
v_call: TRBV4-2
j_call: TRBJ2-2
clone_size: -
cdr3_aa: CASTPLAGGTGELFF
cdr3_nt: TGTGCCAGCACCCCTTTAGCGGGGGGGACCGGGGAGCTGTTTTTT

d_call: -
v_call: TRBV7-3
j_call: TRBJ2-3
clone_size: -
cdr3_aa: CASSLGVGAGTDTQYF
cdr3_nt: TGTGCCAGCAGCTTAGGGGTGGGAGCCGGCACAGATACGCAGTATTTT

d_call: -
v_call: TRBV5-1
j_call: TRBJ1-5
clone_size: -
cdr3_aa: CASSPLGGGNQPQHF
cdr3_nt: TGCGCCAGCAGCCCCCTGGGGGGGGGCAATCAGCCCCAGCATTTT

d_call: -
v_call: TRBV19
j_call: TRBJ2-3
clone_size: -
cdr3_aa: CASSIGWLGTDTQYF
cdr3_nt: TGTGCCAGTAGTATAGGGTGGCTTGGCACAGATACGCAGTATTTT

d_call: TRBD1
v_call: TRBV18
j_call: TRBJ1-1
clone_size: -
cdr3_aa: CASSAKPGQGAVGNTEAFF
cdr3_nt: TGTGCCAGCTCAGCGAAACCGGGACAGGGGGCGGTAGGGAACACTGAAGCTTTCTTT

d_call: -
v_call: TRBV5-1
j_call: TRBJ1-1
clone_size: -
cdr3_aa: CASSLDGGRTFF
cdr3_nt: TGCGCCAGCAGCTTGGACGGGGGAAGGACTTTCTTT

d_call: TRBD1
v_call: TRBV29-1
j_call: TRBJ2-2
clone_size: -
cdr3_aa: CSGLTGDTTGELFF
cdr3_nt: TGCAGCGGACTTACAGGGGACACCACCGGGGAGCTGTTTTTT

d_call: TRBD1
v_call: TRBV7-9
j_call: TRBJ2-1
clone_size: -
cdr3_aa: CASSLRATGGRNEQFF
cdr3_nt: TGTGCCAGCAGCTTACGAGCGACAGGGGGCCGGAATGAGCAGTTCTTC

d_call: TRBD1
v_call: TRBV18
j_call: TRBJ1-2
clone_size: few
cdr3_aa: CASSPDRENYGYTF
cdr3_nt: TGTGCCAGCTCACCGGACAGGGAAAACTATGGCTACACCTTC

d_call: TRBD2
v_call: TRBV14
j_call: TRBJ2-1
clone_size: -
cdr3_aa: CASSQDLAGEQFF
cdr3_nt: TGTGCCAGCAGCCAAGACTTAGCGGGTGAGCAGTTCTTC

d_call: TRBD2
v_call: TRBV6-5
j_call: TRBJ2-1
clone_size: -
cdr3_aa: CASSYRPSGRLNEQFF
cdr3_nt: TGTGCCAGCAGTTATAGGCCTAGCGGGAGGCTCAATGAGCAGTTCTTC

d_call: -
v_call: TRBV7-8
j_call: TRBJ2-7
clone_size: -
cdr3_aa: CASSLSSGLYEQYF
cdr3_nt: TGTGCCAGCAGCTTATCAAGCGGGCTGTACGAGCAGTACTTC

d_call: TRBD2
v_call: TRBV12-5
j_call: TRBJ2-5
clone_size: few
cdr3_aa: CASAQSAGAGETQYF
cdr3_nt: TGTGCTAGTGCCCAGTCAGCGGGGGCCGGAGAGACCCAGTACTTC

d_call: TRBD2
v_call: TRBV6-5
j_call: TRBJ2-2
clone_size: -
cdr3_aa: CASSVGTSGSGLFF
cdr3_nt: TGTGCCAGCAGTGTCGGGACTAGCGGGAGCGGGCTGTTTTTT

d_call: TRBD1
v_call: TRBV25-1
j_call: TRBJ2-7
clone_size: -
cdr3_aa: CASSEFFWDRPSYEQYF
cdr3_nt: TGTGCCAGCAGTGAATTTTTCTGGGACAGACCGTCCTACGAGCAGTACTTC

d_call: -
v_call: TRBV5-4
j_call: TRBJ1-2
clone_size: -
cdr3_aa: CASSTSEYGYTF
cdr3_nt: TGTGCCAGCAGTACATCGGAGTATGGCTACACCTTC

d_call: -
v_call: TRBV28
j_call: TRBJ1-3
clone_size: -
cdr3_aa: CASRSRGLWGNTIYF
cdr3_nt: TGTGCCAGCCGATCCAGGGGATTGTGGGGAAACACCATATATTTT

d_call: -
v_call: TRBV25-1
j_call: TRBJ2-7
clone_size: few
cdr3_aa: CASKTDRYF
cdr3_nt: TGTGCCTCGAAGACAGATCGGTACTTC

d_call: -
v_call: TRBV29-1
j_call: TRBJ1-3
clone_size: once
cdr3_aa: CSALNAGQGNTIYF
cdr3_nt: TGCAGCGCCCTAAACGCAGGGCAGGGAAACACCATATATTTT

d_call: -
v_call: TRBV19
j_call: TRBJ2-5
clone_size: -
cdr3_aa: CASQVRGETQYF
cdr3_nt: TGTGCCAGTCAAGTGCGGGGAGAGACCCAGTACTTC

d_call: TRBD2
v_call: TRBV29-1
j_call: TRBJ2-3
clone_size: -
cdr3_aa: CSAGGGLSTDTQYF
cdr3_nt: TGCAGCGCGGGGGGGGGACTTAGCACAGATACGCAGTATTTT

d_call: TRBD2
v_call: TRBV15
j_call: TRBJ2-7
clone_size: -
cdr3_aa: CATSRSRGGVYEQYF
cdr3_nt: TGTGCCACCAGCAGGTCAAGGGGAGGGGTCTACGAGCAGTACTTC

d_call: TRBD2
v_call: TRBV11-2
j_call: TRBJ2-1
clone_size: once
cdr3_aa: CASSPGTSGGSYNEQFF
cdr3_nt: TGTGCCAGCAGCCCCGGGACTAGCGGGGGGTCCTACAATGAGCAGTTCTTC

d_call: -
v_call: TRBV6-1
j_call: TRBJ2-7
clone_size: -
cdr3_aa: CASSAGRFYEQYF
cdr3_nt: TGTGCCAGCAGTGCGGGGAGGTTCTACGAGCAGTACTTC

d_call: TRBD1
v_call: TRBV6-1
j_call: TRBJ1-1
clone_size: -
cdr3_aa: CATLGGTGLNTEAFF
cdr3_nt: TGTGCCACCCTAGGGGGGACAGGGTTGAACACTGAAGCTTTCTTT

d_call: -
v_call: TRBV2
j_call: TRBJ1-4
clone_size: -
cdr3_aa: CASSEGQGKEKLFF
cdr3_nt: TGTGCCAGCAGTGAGGGGCAGGGGAAGGAAAAACTGTTTTTT

d_call: -
v_call: TRBV18
j_call: TRBJ1-6
clone_size: -
cdr3_aa: CASSPDTTYNSPLHF
cdr3_nt: TGTGCCAGCTCACCGGACACAACCTATAATTCACCCCTCCACTTT